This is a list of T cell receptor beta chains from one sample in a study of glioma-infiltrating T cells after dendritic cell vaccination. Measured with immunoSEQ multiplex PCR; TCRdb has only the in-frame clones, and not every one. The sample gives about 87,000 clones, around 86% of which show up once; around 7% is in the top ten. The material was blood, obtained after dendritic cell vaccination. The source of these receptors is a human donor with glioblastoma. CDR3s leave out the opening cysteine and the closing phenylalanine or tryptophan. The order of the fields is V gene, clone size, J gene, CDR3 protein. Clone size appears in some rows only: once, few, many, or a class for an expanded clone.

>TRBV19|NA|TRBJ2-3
ASTNPGPNTQY
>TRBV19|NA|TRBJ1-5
ASSLGSGSLRQPQH
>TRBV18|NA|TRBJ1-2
ASSPVAGHYGYT
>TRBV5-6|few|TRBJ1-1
ATEAGQGFSEAF
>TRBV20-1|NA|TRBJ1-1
SATQATEAF
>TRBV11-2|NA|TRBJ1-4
ASTTGQAQGGEKLF
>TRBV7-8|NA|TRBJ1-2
ASSLAYGQDGYT
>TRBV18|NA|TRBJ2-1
ASLYRDNEQF
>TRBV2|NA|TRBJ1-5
ASRGQGNQPQH
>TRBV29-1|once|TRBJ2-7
SVAQTFGYEQY
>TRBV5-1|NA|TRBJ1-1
ASRPKVGGDTEAF
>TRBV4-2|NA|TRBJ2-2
ASSQPRAGGPTGELF
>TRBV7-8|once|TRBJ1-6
ASSLGGTGLNSPLH
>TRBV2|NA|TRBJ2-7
ASSSGTGSYEQY
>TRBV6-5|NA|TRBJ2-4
ASSRQGSRRNIQY
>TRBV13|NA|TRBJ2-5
ASSSREGVRVETQY